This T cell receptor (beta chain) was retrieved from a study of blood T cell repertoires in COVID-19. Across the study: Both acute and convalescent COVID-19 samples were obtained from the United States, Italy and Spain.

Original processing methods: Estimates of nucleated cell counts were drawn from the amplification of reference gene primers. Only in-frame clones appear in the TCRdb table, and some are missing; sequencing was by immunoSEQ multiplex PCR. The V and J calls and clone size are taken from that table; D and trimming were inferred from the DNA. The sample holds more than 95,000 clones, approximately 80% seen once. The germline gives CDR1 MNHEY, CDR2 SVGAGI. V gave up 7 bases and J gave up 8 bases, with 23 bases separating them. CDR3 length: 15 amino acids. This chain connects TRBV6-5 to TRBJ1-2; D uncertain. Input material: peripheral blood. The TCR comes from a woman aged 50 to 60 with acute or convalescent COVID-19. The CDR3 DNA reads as TGTGCCAGCACCCCCACTGGGCAGCGGGTACGGGGCTACACCTTC. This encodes CASTPTGQRVRGYTF.